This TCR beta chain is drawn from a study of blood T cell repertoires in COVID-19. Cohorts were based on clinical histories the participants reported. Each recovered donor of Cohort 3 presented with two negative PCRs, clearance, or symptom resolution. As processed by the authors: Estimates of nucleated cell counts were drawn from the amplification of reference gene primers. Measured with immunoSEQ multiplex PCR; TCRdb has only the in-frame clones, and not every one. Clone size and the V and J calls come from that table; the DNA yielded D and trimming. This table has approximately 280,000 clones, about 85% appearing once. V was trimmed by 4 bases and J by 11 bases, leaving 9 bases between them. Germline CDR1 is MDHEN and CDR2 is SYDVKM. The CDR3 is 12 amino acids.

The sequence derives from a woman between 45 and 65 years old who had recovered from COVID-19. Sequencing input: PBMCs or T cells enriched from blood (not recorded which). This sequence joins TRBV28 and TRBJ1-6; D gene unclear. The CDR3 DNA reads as TGTGCCAGCAGTTCTGGGAGGGCACCCCTCCACTTT. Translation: CASSSGRAPLHF.